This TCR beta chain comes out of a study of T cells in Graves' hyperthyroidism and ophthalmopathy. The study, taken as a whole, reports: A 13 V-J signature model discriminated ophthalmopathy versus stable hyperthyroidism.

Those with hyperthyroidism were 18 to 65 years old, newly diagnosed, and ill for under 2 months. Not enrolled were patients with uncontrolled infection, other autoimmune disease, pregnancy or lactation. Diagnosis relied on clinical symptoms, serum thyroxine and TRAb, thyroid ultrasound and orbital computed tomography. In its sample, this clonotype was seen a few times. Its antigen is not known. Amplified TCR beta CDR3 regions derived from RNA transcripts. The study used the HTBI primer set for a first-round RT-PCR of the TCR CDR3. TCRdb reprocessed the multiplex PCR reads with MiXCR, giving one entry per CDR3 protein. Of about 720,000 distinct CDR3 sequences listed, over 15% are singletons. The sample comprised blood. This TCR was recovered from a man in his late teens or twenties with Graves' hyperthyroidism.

CDR3 protein: CASSQTRMGEQYF. CDR3 sequence (DNA): TGTGCCAGCAGCCAAACCAGGATGGGCGAGCAGTACTTC. The genes are TRBV3-1 and TRBJ2-7; no clear D. There are 13 residues in the CDR3. Germline CDR1 LGHDT, CDR2 YNNKEL (reference sequence). The V gene lost 2 bases and the J gene lost 6 bases, with 11 bases spanning the gap.